This T cell receptor (beta chain) emerged from a study of T cell responses to AZD1222 COVID-19 vaccine. Libraries were prepared by immunoSEQ multiplex PCR; TCRdb keeps only in-frame clonotypes and omits some of them. The sample includes about 120,000 clones, 65% to 85% seen only once; the top ten take approximately 10%. Germline V lookup: CDR1 SGHRS, CDR2 YFSETQ. The V gene lost 3 bases and the J gene lost 7 bases, with 17 bases spanning the gap. This CDR3 contains 14 residues. Source: peripheral blood, taken on day 0 of AZD1222 vaccination. V usage is TRBV5-1 and J usage is TRBJ2-7; D is unclear. The receptor comes from an adult in good health. The CDR3 is CASSSTSTAQEQYF. The CDR3 DNA is TGCGCCAGCAGCTCAACGTCTACCGCGCAGGAGCAGTACTTC.